A selection of T cell receptor beta chains follows, all from one sample in a study of cytomegalovirus exposure and HLA in healthy donors. TCRdb's copy holds only in-frame clones and misses some; the assay was immunoSEQ multiplex PCR. The sample contains 80,000 or so clones, about 80% of which appear only once. The specimen was PBMCs. Receptors originate from a man between 45 and 60 years old in good health and CMV-seropositive. CDR3s include the opening cysteine and the closing phenylalanine or tryptophan. Fields, in order: CDR3 length, clone size, J gene, D gene, V gene, CDR3 protein, CDR3 DNA. D genes are given only for firm matches. Expanded clones are given a class, and other clones once, few, many or no size at all.

15	NA	TRBJ2-7	TRBD1	TRBV11-3	CASSLDRPGGNEQYF	TGTGCCAGCAGCTTAGATCGTCCAGGGGGCAACGAGCAATACTTC
15	NA	TRBJ2-7	TRBD2	TRBV5-1	CASSFLAGGTYDQYF	TGCGCCAGCAGCTTTCTAGCGGGAGGGACCTACGATCAGTACTTC
13	NA	TRBJ1-1	TRBD1	TRBV10-2	CASSSQGSTEAFF	TGCGCCAGCAGTTCACAGGGGTCCACTGAAGCTTTCTTT
15	NA	TRBJ1-1	TRBD1	TRBV6-6	CASRPDRGQGTEAFF	TGTGCCAGCAGACCGGACAGGGGGCAGGGCACTGAAGCTTTCTTT
14	NA	TRBJ2-7	TRBD1	TRBV5-5	CASSPGTGSYEQYF	TGTGCCAGCAGCCCCGGGACAGGGTCCTACGAGCAGTACTTC
12	NA	TRBJ1-1	NA	TRBV7-9	CASSSWGAEAFF	TGTGCCAGCAGCTCATGGGGGGCTGAAGCTTTCTTT
16	NA	TRBJ2-6	NA	TRBV5-1	CASSLSGVSGANVLTF	TGCGCCAGCAGCTTGTCCGGGGTCTCTGGGGCCAACGTCCTGACTTTC
14	NA	TRBJ1-5	NA	TRBV10-3	CAISESLSGQPQHF	TGTGCCATCAGTGAGTCTCTGTCGGGTCAGCCCCAGCATTTT
15	NA	TRBJ1-4	TRBD1	TRBV7-3	CASSLYGSGGEKLFF	TGTGCCAGCAGCTTATACGGGTCAGGGGGCGAAAAACTGTTTTTT
16	NA	TRBJ2-7	TRBD2	TRBV25-1	CASSRLAGGSTYEQYF	TGTGCCAGCAGCCGACTAGCGGGAGGTTCCACCTACGAGCAGTACTTC
15	once	TRBJ2-7	NA	TRBV10-3	CAIRPSGGGSYEQYF	TGTGCCATCAGGCCCTCTGGAGGAGGCTCCTACGAGCAGTACTTC
14	NA	TRBJ1-2	TRBD1	TRBV5-1	CASSTGQTYYGYTF	TGCGCCAGCAGCACGGGACAGACCTACTATGGCTACACCTTC
17	few	TRBJ2-1	NA	TRBV4-1	CASSQGDAGQLYNEQFF	TGCGCCAGCAGCCAAGGAGATGCAGGCCAGCTCTACAATGAGCAGTTCTTC
15	NA	TRBJ2-3	NA	TRBV5-1	CASSLQGTRTDTQYF	TGCGCCAGCAGCTTACAGGGTACGAGGACAGATACGCAGTATTTT
13	NA	TRBJ2-1	NA	TRBV7-2	CASSLNYNNEQFF	TGTGCCAGCAGCTTAAACTACAACAATGAGCAGTTCTTC
11	NA	TRBJ1-1	NA	TRBV6-1	CALDGYTEAFF	TGTGCCCTAGACGGATACACTGAAGCTTTCTTT
16	NA	TRBJ2-5	TRBD1	TRBV4-1	CASSQGQTGGIETQYF	TGCGCCAGCAGCCAAGGCCAGACAGGGGGCATAGAGACCCAGTACTTC
13	NA	TRBJ1-3	NA	TRBV30	CAWSSGAGNTIYF	TGTGCCTGGAGTTCAGGGGCTGGAAACACCATATATTTT